The source of this T cell receptor beta chain is a study of spatial heterogeneity in lung cancer (dated by TCRdb to between 2018 and 2021). Study-wide context: More beta-chain than alpha-chain transcripts were consistently detected, likely reflecting higher beta-chain transcript abundance. Both alpha and beta chains were TCR-sequenced in around 230 tumor regions, under 80 matched nontumor lung samples and roughly 54 PBMC samples obtained at surgery. TCR transcript counts in tumor regions correlated strongly with a T cell transcriptional module score from matched bulk RNA-seq. Nonsynonymous mutation counts, determined by whole-exome sequencing of tumor tissue, were related to TCR repertoire features. The study quantitatively compared TCR alpha and beta repertoires across multiple tumor regions, matched nontumor lung and blood in non-small cell lung cancer. In the raw uncorrected reads, each unique combination of TCR and UMI appeared more than ten times on average.

V is trimmed back by 6 bases and J by 8 bases, and the junction contains 7 bases that no gene match accounts for. The CDR3 runs 13 amino acids, cysteine and phenylalanine included. Only the CDR3 part of the read is kept: 39 bases, read in frame from the first base. Based on the germline V gene, the CDR1 and CDR2 sequences are SNHLY and FYNNEI. Taking its sample share into account, this clonotype is medium-sized (0.01 to 0.1%). Its antigen is not yet known. The record has no base qualities; no much larger clone is one base away. The study at large found these results: Counts of ubiquitous and regional expanded TCRs correlated with counts of ubiquitous and regional nonsynonymous mutations, respectively. TCR-seq coverage of tumor T cells was estimated at only approximately 7% for alpha chains and 12% to 15% for beta chains. A correlation was observed between the number of expanded intratumoral alpha and beta TCRs and the tumor nonsynonymous mutation count. Confirming at a functional level the hypothesis that regional TCRs recognize regional mutations was considered to require additional single-cell paired TCR alpha and beta sequencing.

The time point label corresponds to: sample taken at primary tumor resection. The donors were 65 to 85 patients from the lung TRACERx cohort who had early-stage, untreated non-small cell lung cancer. For TCR sequencing, whole RNA was extracted from tumor and nontumor lung tissue, or from cryopreserved PBMC samples, and no cell sorting was done. Only patients for whom sufficient RNA was available from at least two tumor regions were selected for TCR sequencing. Tumor and adjacent nontumor lung specimens were reviewed by a lung pathologist before selection. The receptor library was made with 5' RACE. The reads were generated on a NextSeq 500. The TCR library protocol attached a unique molecular identifier to each TCR cDNA molecule to allow correction of PCR and sequencing errors. On the study's bioinformatics: Decombinator tools were used for TCR identification, UMI-based error correction and CDR3 extraction. TCRs above a frequency of 2 per 1,000, corresponding to the top 1% of the tumor frequency distribution, were defined as expanded. Expanded tumor TCRs statistically deemed absent (corrected P<0.05) from at least one tumor region were classed as regional, and all other expanded tumor TCRs were classed as ubiquitous. Rényi diversity was computed with the R vegan package after subsampling each repertoire 100 times to 5,000 TCRs. To build CDR3 similarity networks, amino acid triplet string-kernel similarity was used, and CDR3s were connected when their pairwise similarity was above 0.82. TCRdb reran the public reads through fastp at Q25 and MiXCR, keeping productive beta chains. When rows share a CDR3 protein, they turn into one entry using the most common DNA and genes. The V and J calls and clone size come from TCRdb's table, not from the authors' own analysis. This sample lists about 11,000 distinct CDR3 sequences; over 4.5% were detected once. 12% of the sample is taken by the ten largest.

This sequence originates from a male donor with early-stage non-small cell lung cancer. Material: lung tumor tissue, obtained at surgery. The rearrangement joined TRBV2 to TRBJ2-3, with 8 bases matching TRBD2. The DNA sequence follows: TGTGCCAGCAGGACGGGAGGGAGGAGTACGCAGTATTTT. It specifies CASRTGGRSTQYF.